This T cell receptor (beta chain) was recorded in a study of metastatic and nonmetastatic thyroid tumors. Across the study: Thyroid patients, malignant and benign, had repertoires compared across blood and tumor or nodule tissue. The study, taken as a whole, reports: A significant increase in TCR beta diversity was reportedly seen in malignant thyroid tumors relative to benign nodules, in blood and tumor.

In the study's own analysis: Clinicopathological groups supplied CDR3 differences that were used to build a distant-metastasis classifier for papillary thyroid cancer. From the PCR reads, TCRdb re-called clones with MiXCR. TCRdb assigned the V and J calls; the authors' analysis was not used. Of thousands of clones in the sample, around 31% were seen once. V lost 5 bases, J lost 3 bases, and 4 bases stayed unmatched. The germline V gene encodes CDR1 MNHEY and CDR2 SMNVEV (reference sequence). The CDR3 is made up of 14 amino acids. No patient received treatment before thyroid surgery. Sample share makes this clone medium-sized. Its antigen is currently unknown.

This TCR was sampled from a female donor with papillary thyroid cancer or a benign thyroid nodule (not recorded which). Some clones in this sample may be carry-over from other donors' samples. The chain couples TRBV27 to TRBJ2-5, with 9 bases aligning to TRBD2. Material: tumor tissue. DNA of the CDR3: TGTGCCAGCAGTGGCGGACTAGCGAAAGAGACCCAGTACTTC. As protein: CASSGGLAKETQYF.